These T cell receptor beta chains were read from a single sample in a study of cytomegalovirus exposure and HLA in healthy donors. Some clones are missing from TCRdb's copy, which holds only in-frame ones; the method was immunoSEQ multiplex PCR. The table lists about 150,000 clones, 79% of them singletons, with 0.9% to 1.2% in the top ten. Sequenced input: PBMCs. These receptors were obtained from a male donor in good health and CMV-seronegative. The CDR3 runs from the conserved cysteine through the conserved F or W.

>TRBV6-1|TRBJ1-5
CASSEGTGGAGQPQHF
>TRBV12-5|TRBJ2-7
CASGLTGYEQYF
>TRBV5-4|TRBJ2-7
CASSLELAGGEQYF
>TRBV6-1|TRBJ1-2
CASTTAGYGYTF
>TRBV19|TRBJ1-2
CASSKREGEGGYTF
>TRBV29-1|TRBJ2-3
CSVESSGGSTDTQYF
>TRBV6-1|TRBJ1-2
CASSGQGGRYGYTF
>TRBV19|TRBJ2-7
CASSMWGGSSYEQYF
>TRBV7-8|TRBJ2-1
CASSQRDNEQFF
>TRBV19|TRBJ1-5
CASSFRDIGQPQHF
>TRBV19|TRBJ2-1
CASSRGTGGNEQFF
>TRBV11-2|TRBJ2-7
CASRDPEDRGSYEQYF
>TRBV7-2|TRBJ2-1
CASSLGQGAYEQFF
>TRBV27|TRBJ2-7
CASSRDSLYEQYF
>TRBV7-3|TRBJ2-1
CASSLTGSGGNNEQFF
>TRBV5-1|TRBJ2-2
CASSSRLAGTNTGELFF
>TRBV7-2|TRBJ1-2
CASSSASTGGIYGYTF
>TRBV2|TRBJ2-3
CASRELGSDTQYF
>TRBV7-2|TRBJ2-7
CASSLASPRDSYEQYF
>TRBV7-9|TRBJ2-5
CASSLWTSGGDETQYF
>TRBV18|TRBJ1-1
CASSPPGAGNTEAFF
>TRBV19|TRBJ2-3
CASRGSGGSTDTQYF
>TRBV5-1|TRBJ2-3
CASSPGQGGVDTQYF
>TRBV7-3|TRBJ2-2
CASSGQGAGGELFF
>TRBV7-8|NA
CASSSSGQGYEQYF
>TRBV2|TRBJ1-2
CASSEEGAGGYTF
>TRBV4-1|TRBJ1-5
CASSQDLGNQPQHF
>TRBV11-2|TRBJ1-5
CASSFNGDQPQHF
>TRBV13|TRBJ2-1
CASSFSGTEQFF
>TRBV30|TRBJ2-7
CACAGPGDSVGYEQYF
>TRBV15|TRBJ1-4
CATSRVPGSNEKLFF
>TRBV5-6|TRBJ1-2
CASSSFSTGGYGYTF
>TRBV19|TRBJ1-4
CASSSWTGESEKLFF
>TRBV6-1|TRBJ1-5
CASSEQSGAPQHF
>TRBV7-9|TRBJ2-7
CSSSQGRYEQYF
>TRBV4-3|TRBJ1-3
CASSQDPPGTGNTIYF
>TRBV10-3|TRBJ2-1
CAISEPGQGSGGEQFF
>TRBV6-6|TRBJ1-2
CASSYLRGGDYGYTF
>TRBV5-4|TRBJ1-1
CASSLAGLDTEAFF
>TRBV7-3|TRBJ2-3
CASSPGLDTQYF